Below, 20 T cell receptor beta chains from the same sample are listed, as sequenced in a study of blood T cells in healthy people across ages. A second PCR, run for roughly 7 to 11 cycles, used a sample-barcoded 5' primer plus a J-beta primer mix. TCRdb reprocessed the 5' RACE reads with MiXCR, giving one entry per CDR3 protein. Here the sample spans 600,000 or so distinct CDR3 sequences, approximately 30% being singletons. Sequenced material: blood. The source is an elderly woman in good health.

This clonotype was seen only once. The chain is built from TRBV20-1 and TRBJ1-1; D not certain. V was cut by 1 base and J by 1 base, with 13 bases left in between. Germline lookup yields CDR1 DFQATT and CDR2 SNEGSKA (reference sequence). CDR3 length: 15 amino acids. The CDR3 coding sequence is TGCAGTGCTAGAGGGACCGACATGTCGAACACTGAAGCTTTCTTT. The encoded protein is CSARGTDMSNTEAFF.

Note on this clonotype: At one of its ends the junction is not consistent with the germline gene, which may arise from a read error. The V call is TRBV6-2 or TRBV6-3, the J call TRBJ1-2; 7 bases fit TRBD1. This CDR3 has 13 amino acids. Germline-derived CDR1 and CDR2 are MNHEY and SVGEGT. This CDR3 is CAGSYGRGLGYTF. The CDR3 region has the DNA TGTGCCGGCAGTTACGGAAGGGGGCTTGGCTACACCTTC.

This clonotype was counted ten times or more. This chain links TRBV20-1 with TRBJ1-2; TRBD1 matches 11 bases. This CDR3 comprises 18 residues. Germline V gene lookup returns CDR1 DFQATT and CDR2 SNEGSKA (reference sequence). J was trimmed by 0 bases and V by 1 base; bases with no gene match: 10. CDR3 region: CSARGWDRGDLANYGYTF. The CDR3 DNA is TGCAGTGCTAGAGGTTGGGACAGGGGGGACCTAGCTAACTATGGCTACACCTTC.

As concerns this clonotype: This may be a read error, as it is one base from a much larger clone. J is TRBJ1-2 and V is TRBV12-3 or TRBV12-4; D perhaps matches TRBD1 (5 bases). CDR3 length: 14 amino acids. The V end lost 4 bases, the J end lost 4 bases, and 13 bases lay between the germline ends. The CDR3 region has the DNA TGTGCCAGCAGTTGTGGCAGGGATAGCTATGGCTACACCTTC. Protein sequence: CASSCGRDSYGYTF.

V is TRBV7-2 and J is TRBJ2-3; weak D call: TRBD2 (5 bases). The CDR3 contains 15 residues. Trimming pared 3 bases from V and 2 bases from J, leaving 12 bases between. Germline-derived CDR1 and CDR2 are SGHTA and FQGNSA. The CDR3 nucleotides read TGTGCCAGCAGCTTGAGGGCAGGCAACACAGATACGCAGTATTTT. This gives the protein CASSLRAGNTDTQYF.

This rearrangement joins TRBV3-1 to TRBJ2-7; TRBD1 might be the D (7 bases). The CDR3 runs 15 residues. The germline V gene encodes CDR1 LGHDT and CDR2 YNNKEL (reference sequence). Between the trimmed V and J ends, which lost 4 bases and 5 bases, there was a span of 18 bases. CDR3 sequence: CASSPNDREANEQYF. Here the CDR3 DNA reads TGTGCCAGCAGCCCCAACGACAGGGAGGCCAACGAGCAGTACTTC.

CDR3 in amino acids: CASSQNRGPPFF. CDR3 nucleotides: TGTGCCAGCAGCCAGAATCGGGGGCCGCCGTTCTTC. The chain is built from TRBV28 and TRBJ2-1; perhaps D is TRBD1 or TRBD2 (6 bases each). Per the germline V gene, CDR1 is MDHEN and CDR2 is SYDVKM. Trimming cost V 6 bases and J 15 bases, with 18 bases left between them. CDR3 length: 12 residues.

The chain joins TRBV5-5 to TRBJ2-7; D possibly matches TRBD1 or TRBD2 (5 bases each). Germline assignment: CDR1 SGHKS and CDR2 YYEKEE (reference sequence). V dropped 3 bases and J dropped 0 bases, with 10 bases sitting between them. CDR3 length: 14 amino acids. The CDR3 nucleotides are TGTGCCAGCAGCTGGGGGACCGTCTCCTACGAGCAGTACTTC. Translation gives CASSWGTVSYEQYF.

This clonotype was recorded at least ten times. The chain couples TRBV9 to TRBJ1-1; D might be TRBD1 (5 bases). Germline V CDR1 and CDR2: SGDLS, YYNGEE. Trimming shortened V by 2 bases and J by 0 bases, and 8 bases separated the two germline ends. This CDR3 has 14 residues. The CDR3 sequence is CASSVTALNTEAFF. Here the CDR3 DNA reads TGTGCCAGCAGCGTGACAGCCTTGAACACTGAAGCTTTCTTT.

On this clonotype itself: This may stem from a read error, because a much larger clone lies one nucleotide away. The CDR3 DNA sequence: TGTGCCAGCAGCTTACCTCTTAGGGTGGGTCCCTACAATGAGCAGTACTTC. Translating gives CASSLPLRVGPYNEQYF. This chain connects TRBV11-2 to TRBJ2-1, with D uncertain. TRBJ2-7 matches the DNA end more closely, so the J call is doubtful. Germline-derived CDR1 and CDR2 are SGHAT and FQNNGV. The CDR3 consists of 17 residues.

The V and J genes are TRBV19 and TRBJ2-1, with D possibly TRBD1 on 5 matching bases. The germline CDR1 and CDR2 sequences are LNHDA and SQIVND (reference sequence). This CDR3 is 15 amino acids long. V was trimmed by 5 bases and J by 6 bases, leaving 17 bases between them. The CDR3 DNA sequence: TGTGCCAGTAGTTTGTACGACAAGGGGCGCAATGAGCAGTTCTTC. This translates into CASSLYDKGRNEQFF.

This clonotype was observed a handful of times. The gene calls are TRBV7-9 and TRBJ2-1; D is possibly TRBD2 (7 bases). CDR1 and CDR2 from the germline V gene are SEHNR and FQNEAQ (reference sequence). Trimming left V 7 bases short and J 4 bases short, with 14 bases between. CDR3 length: 14 residues. The CDR3 protein is CASNRAGVYNEQFF. CDR3 DNA sequence: TGTGCCAGCAACAGGGCGGGGGTATACAATGAGCAGTTCTTC.

This clonotype has at least ten counts. The rearrangement uses TRBV10-3 and TRBJ1-1, with D unresolved. Germline V CDR1 and CDR2: ENHRY, SYGVKD. The CDR3 has 14 amino acids. Trimming removed 4 bases from V and 1 base from J, with 10 bases in between. DNA of the CDR3: TGTGCCATCAGTGCCCCATCTTCGAACACTGAAGCTTTCTTT. This sequence encodes CAISAPSSNTEAFF.

On this clonotype: This may arise from a read error, as a much more abundant clone is one base away. This sequence joins TRBV20-1 and TRBJ1-5; tentatively, D is TRBD1 (5 bases). This CDR3 contains 11 residues. Germline V gene data show CDR1 as DFQATT and CDR2 as SNEGSKA (reference sequence). The ends were cut back, 5 bases at V and 12 bases at J, with 14 bases in the middle. The CDR3 DNA reads TGCAGTGCTGGAAAGGACATCGACCAGCATTTT. Translation: CSAGKDIDQHF.

As to this clonotype: This may come from a read error, since a much larger clone is one base off. The V gene is TRBV20-1, the J gene TRBJ2-1; D gene unclear. The CDR3 is 14 residues long. Germline loops: CDR1 DFQATT, CDR2 SNEGSKA (reference sequence). The CDR3: CSARDLDMYNEQVF. In DNA form, the CDR3 reads TGCAGTGCTAGAGATTTAGATATGTACAATGAGCAGGTCTTC.

The chain uses TRBV7-6 and TRBJ2-1; D is ambiguous. This CDR3 has 12 amino acids. V was clipped by 5 bases and J by 9 bases, with 11 bases between them. The germline V gene has CDR1 SGHVS and CDR2 FNYEAQ. This CDR3 reads CASSPPMGEQFF. The CDR3 DNA sequence: TGTGCCAGCAGCCCCCCAATGGGTGAGCAGTTCTTC.

Comments on this clonotype: With a much larger clone just one base away, this may be a read error. The chain carries TRBV20-1 and TRBJ2-7; tentative D call: TRBD2 (5 bases). The V end was cut by 5 bases, the J end by 7 bases, with 21 bases between. The germline CDR1 and CDR2 sequences are DFQATT and SNEGSKA (reference sequence). The CDR3 sequence is 14 residues long. This chain's CDR3 is CSAVRITGKNEQYF. The CDR3 nucleotides are TGCAGTGCTGTTAGGATAACGGGGAAGAATGAGCAGTACTTC.

This clonotype was counted many times. The V and J genes are TRBV12-3 or TRBV12-4 and TRBJ2-5; TRBD1 agrees at 9 bases. J was trimmed by 6 bases and V by 3 bases; bases with no gene match: 5. This CDR3 spans 14 amino acids. The CDR3 is CASSFGTGIKTQYF. The CDR3 region has the DNA TGTGCCAGCAGTTTCGGGACAGGGATAAAGACCCAGTACTTC.

About this clonotype: A much larger clone differs by one base, so this may be a read error. The V gene is TRBV6-2 or TRBV6-3, the J gene TRBJ2-5; TRBD1 agrees at 11 bases. Germline V gives CDR1 MNHEY, CDR2 SVGEGT. CDR3 size: 16 residues. CDR3 coding DNA: TGTGCCGGCAGTTACGGCCTGGGACAGGGGGGAGAGACCCAGTACTTC. It specifies CAGSYGLGQGGETQYF.

The chain couples TRBV21-1 to TRBJ1-5; TRBD1, the table's D call, lacks a check against the DNA. TRBV21-1 is shown as a pseudogene. The CDR3 has 16 residues. For the CDR3, the DNA is TGTGCCAGCGGCAAAGGAGGGACAGGGGGTTCTCAGCCCCAGCATTTT. Translation gives CASGKGGTGGSQPQHF.